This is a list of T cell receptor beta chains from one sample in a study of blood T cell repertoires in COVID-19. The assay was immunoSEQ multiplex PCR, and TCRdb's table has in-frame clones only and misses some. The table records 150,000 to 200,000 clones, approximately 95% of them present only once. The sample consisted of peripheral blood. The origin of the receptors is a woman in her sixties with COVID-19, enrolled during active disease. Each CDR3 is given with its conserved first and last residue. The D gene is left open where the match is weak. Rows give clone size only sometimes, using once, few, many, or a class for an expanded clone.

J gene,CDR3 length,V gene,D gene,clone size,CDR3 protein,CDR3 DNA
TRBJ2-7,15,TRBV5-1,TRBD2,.,CASSPASGGTYEQYF,TGCGCCAGCAGCCCCGCTAGCGGTGGAACCTACGAGCAGTACTTC
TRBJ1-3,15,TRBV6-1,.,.,CASSDIMSSGNTIYF,TGTGCCAGCAGTGATATCATGAGCTCTGGAAACACCATATATTTT
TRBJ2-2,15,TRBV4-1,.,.,CASSQDSGGTGELFF,TGCGCCAGCAGCCAAGACTCCGGGGGCACCGGGGAGCTGTTTTTT
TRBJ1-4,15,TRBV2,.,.,CASSELLGVDEKLFF,TGTGCCAGCAGTGAATTATTGGGAGTCGATGAAAAACTGTTTTTT
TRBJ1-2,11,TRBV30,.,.,CAWIQTGYYTF,TGTGCCTGGATCCAAACAGGGTACTACACCTTC
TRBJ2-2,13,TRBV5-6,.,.,CASSLAGPGELFF,TGTGCCAGCAGCTTGGCAGGGCCCGGGGAGCTGTTTTTT
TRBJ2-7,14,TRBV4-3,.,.,CASSSGQTLGEQYF,TGCGCCAGCAGCTCCGGACAGACCCTAGGAGAGCAGTACTTC
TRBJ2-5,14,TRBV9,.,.,CASSVELAGETQYF,TGTGCCAGCAGCGTAGAACTAGCAGGAGAGACCCAGTACTTC
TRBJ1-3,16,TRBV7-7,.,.,CASSQGTSRSGNTIYF,TGTGCCAGCAGCCAGGGGACGTCGAGATCTGGAAACACCATATATTTT
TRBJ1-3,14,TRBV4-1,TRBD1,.,CASSQETGEYTIYF,TGCGCCAGCAGCCAAGAGACAGGGGAGTACACCATATATTTT
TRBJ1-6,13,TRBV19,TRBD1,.,CASSDQGDSPLHF,TGTGCCAGTAGTGATCAGGGGGATTCACCCCTCCACTTT
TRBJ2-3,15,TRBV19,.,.,CASSFSGTSTDTQYF,TGTGCCAGTAGTTTCAGCGGTACTAGCACAGATACGCAGTATTTT
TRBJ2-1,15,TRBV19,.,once,CACKTRRGHAIEQFF,TGTGCCTGCAAAACCCGGAGGGGCCATGCGATTGAGCAGTTCTTC
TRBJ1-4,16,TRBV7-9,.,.,CASSSYSTATNEKLFF,TGTGCCAGCAGCTCCTACTCGACAGCAACTAATGAAAAACTGTTTTTT
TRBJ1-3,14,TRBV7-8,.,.,CASSPGTPGNTIYF,TGTGCCAGCAGCCCCGGGACACCTGGAAACACCATATATTTT
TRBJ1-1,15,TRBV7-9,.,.,CASSFTGQTNTEAFF,TGTGCCAGCAGCTTTACGGGACAAACGAACACTGAAGCTTTCTTT
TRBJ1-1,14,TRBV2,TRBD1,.,CASSEQGARAEAFF,TGTGCCAGCAGCGAACAGGGGGCTAGGGCTGAAGCTTTCTTT
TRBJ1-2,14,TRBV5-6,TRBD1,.,CASSLSRQGYGYTF,TGTGCCAGCAGCCTGTCCCGACAGGGCTATGGCTACACCTTC
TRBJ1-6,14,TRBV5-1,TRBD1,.,CASTSTGDNSPLHF,TGCGCCAGCACCTCAACAGGGGATAATTCACCCCTCCACTTT
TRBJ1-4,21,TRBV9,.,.,CASSVDPITHTGGTTNEKLFF,TGTGCCAGCAGCGTAGACCCCATAACCCACACTGGGGGCACAACTAATGAAAAACTGTTTTTT
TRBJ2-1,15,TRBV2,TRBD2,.,CASSASGASYNEQFF,TGTGCCAGCAGTGCTAGCGGGGCCTCCTACAATGAGCAGTTCTTC
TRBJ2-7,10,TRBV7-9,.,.,CASSLGVTEF,TGTGCCAGCAGCTTGGGTGTCACGGAGTTC
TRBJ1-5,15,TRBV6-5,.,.,CASSYEVGGNQPQHF,TGTGCCAGCAGTTACGAGGTCGGGGGCAATCAGCCCCAGCATTTT
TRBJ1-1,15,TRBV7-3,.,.,CASSLGGVGNTEAFF,TGTGCCAGCAGCTTGGGAGGGGTAGGGAACACTGAAGCTTTCTTT
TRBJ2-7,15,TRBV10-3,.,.,CAISGGGGPSSEQYF,TGTGCCATCAGTGGGGGAGGAGGGCCGTCAAGCGAGCAGTACTTC
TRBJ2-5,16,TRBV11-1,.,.,CASSLAMGRPQETQYF,TGTGCCAGCAGCTTAGCCATGGGCAGGCCCCAAGAGACCCAGTACTTC
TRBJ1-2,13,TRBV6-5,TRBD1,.,CASRPTGNYGYTF,TGTGCCAGCAGACCGACAGGGAACTATGGCTACACCTTC
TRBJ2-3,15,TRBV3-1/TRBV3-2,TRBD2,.,CASSRTSGVVDTQYF,TGTGCCAGCAGCAGGACTAGCGGGGTTGTAGATACGCAGTATTTT
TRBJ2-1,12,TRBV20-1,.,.,CSASRGYNEQFF,TGCAGTGCTAGTCGGGGTTACAATGAGCAGTTCTTC
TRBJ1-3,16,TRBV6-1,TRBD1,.,CASSDPTGDYGNTIYF,TGTGCCAGCAGTGATCCCACAGGGGATTATGGAAACACCATATATTTT
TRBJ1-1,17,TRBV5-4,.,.,CTSSSGSGPRGGTEAFF,TGTACCAGCAGCAGCGGTTCCGGCCCAAGGGGGGGTACTGAAGCTTTCTTT
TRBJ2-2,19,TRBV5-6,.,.,CASSGRLGQGPINTGELFF,TGTGCCAGCAGCGGCAGACTGGGACAAGGGCCGATAAACACCGGGGAGCTGTTTTTT
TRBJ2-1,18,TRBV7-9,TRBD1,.,CASSLNPRQDRDYNEQFF,TGTGCCAGCAGCTTGAACCCCCGACAGGACAGGGATTACAATGAGCAGTTCTTC
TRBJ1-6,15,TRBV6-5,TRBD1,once,CASSYSYRGGSPLHF,TGTGCCAGCAGTTACTCGTACAGGGGGGGATCACCCCTCCACTTT
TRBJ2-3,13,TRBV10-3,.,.,CAISGSSTDTQYF,TGTGCCATCAGTGGTTCTAGCACAGATACGCAGTATTTT
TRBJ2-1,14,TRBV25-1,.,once,CASSDPRTATKQFF,TGTGCCAGCAGTGATCCCCGGACAGCAACAAAGCAGTTCTTC
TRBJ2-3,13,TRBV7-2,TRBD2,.,CASSSKLARRQYF,TGTGCCAGCAGCTCAAAACTAGCGCGGAGGCAGTATTTT
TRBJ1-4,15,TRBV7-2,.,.,CASSSRTDTNEKLFF,TGTGCCAGCAGCTCCCGGACAGACACTAATGAAAAACTGTTTTTT
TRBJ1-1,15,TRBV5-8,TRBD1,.,CASSFLTGGYTEAFF,TGTGCCAGCAGCTTCCTCACAGGGGGCTACACTGAAGCTTTCTTT
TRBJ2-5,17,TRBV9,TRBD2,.,CASSVGTGGPNRETQYF,TGTGCCAGCAGCGTAGGAACGGGGGGGCCGAATAGAGAGACCCAGTACTTC
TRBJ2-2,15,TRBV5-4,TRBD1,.,CASSRGQGETGELFF,TGTGCCAGCAGCCGGGGACAGGGGGAGACCGGGGAGCTGTTTTTT
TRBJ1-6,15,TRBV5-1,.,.,CASSLARTDNSPLHF,TGCGCCAGCAGCTTGGCCCGGACAGATAATTCACCCCTCCACTTT
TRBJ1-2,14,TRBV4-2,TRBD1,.,CASSGDRGPYGYTF,TGTGCCAGCAGTGGCGACAGGGGGCCCTATGGCTACACCTTC
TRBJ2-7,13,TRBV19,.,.,CASSSSGTYEQYF,TGTGCCAGTAGCTCCTCTGGCACCTACGAGCAGTACTTC
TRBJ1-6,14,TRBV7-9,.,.,CASSPRTGGSPLHF,TGTGCCAGCAGCCCGAGGACGGGGGGTTCACCCCTCCACTTT
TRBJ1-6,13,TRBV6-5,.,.,CASRAGDNSPLHF,TGTGCCAGCAGGGCTGGAGACAATTCACCCCTCCACTTT
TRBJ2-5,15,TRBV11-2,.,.,CASSFRGTEGETQYF,TGTGCCAGCAGCTTTCGCGGGACAGAGGGAGAGACCCAGTACTTC
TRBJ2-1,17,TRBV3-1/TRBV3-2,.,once,CASSPTPGEYLYNEQFF,TGTGCCAGCAGCCCGACCCCCGGGGAATACTTGTACAATGAGCAGTTCTTC
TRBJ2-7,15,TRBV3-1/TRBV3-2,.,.,CASSQDRAGWSEQYF,TGTGCCAGCAGCCAAGATCGGGCAGGGTGGAGCGAGCAGTACTTC
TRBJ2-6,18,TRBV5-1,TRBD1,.,CASSLAAGGGSGANVLTF,TGCGCCAGCAGCTTGGCGGCAGGGGGCGGGTCTGGGGCCAACGTCCTGACTTTC
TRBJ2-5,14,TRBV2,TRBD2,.,CASSNAGGIETQYF,TGTGCCAGCAGTAACGCGGGGGGGATCGAGACCCAGTACTTC
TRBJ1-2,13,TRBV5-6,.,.,CASSPGRQARYTF,TGTGCCAGCAGCCCCGGGAGGCAGGCCCGCTACACCTTC
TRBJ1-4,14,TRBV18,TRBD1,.,CASSPGGQGEKLFF,TGTGCCAGCTCACCCGGGGGACAGGGTGAAAAACTGTTTTTT
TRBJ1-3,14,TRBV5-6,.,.,CASSLGDSGNTIYF,TGTGCCAGCAGCTTAGGGGACTCTGGAAACACCATATATTTT
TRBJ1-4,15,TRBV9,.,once,CASSDGSATNEKLFF,TGTGCCAGCAGCGACGGTTCGGCAACTAATGAAAAACTGTTTTTT
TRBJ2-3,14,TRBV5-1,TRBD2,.,CASSLASGGDTQYF,TGCGCCAGCAGCTTGGCTAGCGGGGGTGATACGCAGTATTTT
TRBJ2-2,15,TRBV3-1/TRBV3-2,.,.,CASSQDRHPAGELFF,TGTGCCAGCAGCCAAGATCGCCACCCGGCCGGGGAGCTGTTTTTT
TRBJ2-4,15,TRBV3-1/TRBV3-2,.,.,CASSLDWRAKNIQYF,TGTGCCAGCAGCCTTGACTGGAGAGCCAAAAACATTCAGTACTTC
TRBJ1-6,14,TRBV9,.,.,CASSARITGSPLHF,TGTGCCAGCAGCGCCCGAATTACTGGTTCACCCCTCCACTTT
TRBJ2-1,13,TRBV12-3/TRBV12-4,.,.,CASSLGLFNEQFF,TGTGCCAGCAGTTTAGGACTATTCAATGAGCAGTTCTTC